This is a list of T cell receptor beta chains from one sample in a study of T cells after yellow fever vaccination. One entry per CDR3 protein, called by TCRdb with MiXCR from the 5' RACE reads. The sample yields hundreds of thousands of distinct CDR3 sequences, 13% seen once. The source material was PBMCs, sampled on the day of the yellow fever booster vaccination. These receptors were obtained from a young man who received the YFV17D yellow fever vaccine. The CDR3 runs from the conserved cysteine through the conserved F or W. Fields, in order: CDR3 length, D gene, V gene, J gene, clone size, CDR3 protein, CDR3 DNA. A D gene is named only where the DNA matches it firmly. The size entry is marked missing in some rows and otherwise reads once, few, many or a size class.

16	NA	TRBV20-1	TRBJ2-3	NA	CSAIRLDFKSTDTQYF	TGCAGTGCAATAAGGCTGGACTTTAAGTCCACAGATACGCAGTATTTT
15	NA	TRBV7-9	TRBJ2-7	NA	CASSYRDVSSYEQYF	TGTGCCAGCAGCTACCGGGACGTAAGCTCCTACGAGCAGTACTTC
15	NA	TRBV6-5	TRBJ2-1	NA	CASSYSSLRANEQFF	TGTGCCAGCAGTTACTCTAGCTTGAGGGCGAATGAGCAGTTCTTC
19	NA	TRBV24-1	TRBJ2-1	NA	CATSNRGRLGGGSYNEQFF	TGTGCCACCAGCAACAGGGGAAGACTGGGCGGGGGCTCCTACAATGAGCAGTTCTTC
11	NA	TRBV18	TRBJ1-4	NA	CASSLNEKLFF	TGTGCCAGCTCCCTGAATGAAAAACTGTTTTTT
14	NA	TRBV6-1	TRBJ2-5	many	CASSPRDFQETQYF	TGTGCCAGCAGCCCCAGGGACTTTCAAGAGACCCAGTACTTC
14	NA	TRBV5-5	TRBJ2-5	NA	CASSLGTSFGTQYF	TGTGCCAGCAGCTTGGGGACCTCTTTCGGGACCCAGTACTTC
13	NA	TRBV19	TRBJ2-2	few	CASIETDTGELFF	TGTGCCAGTATTGAGACAGACACCGGGGAGCTGTTTTTT
18	TRBD2	TRBV11-1	TRBJ2-3	NA	CASSSPFLSGRATDTQYF	TGTGCCAGCAGCTCTCCCTTCCTTAGCGGGAGGGCCACAGATACGCAGTATTTT
16	NA	TRBV4-3	TRBJ2-1	NA	CASSRDREGDHNEQFF	TGCGCCAGCAGCCGGGACCGGGAAGGGGACCACAATGAGCAGTTCTTC
14	NA	TRBV5-5	TRBJ2-3	NA	CASSLGSLTDTQYF	TGTGCCAGCAGCTTGGGCAGTCTCACAGATACGCAGTATTTT
15	TRBD1	TRBV5-1	TRBJ2-2	NA	CASSDGTGPTGELFF	TGCGCCAGCAGTGACGGGACAGGACCCACCGGGGAGCTGTTTTTT
18	TRBD2	TRBV2	TRBJ2-1	NA	CAASPSIGLAGGGYEQFF	TGTGCCGCCAGCCCTTCAATTGGACTAGCGGGAGGAGGCTATGAGCAGTTCTTC
14	TRBD2	TRBV5-4	TRBJ2-5	few	CASSVTSGQETQYF	TGTGCCAGCAGCGTGACTAGCGGCCAAGAGACCCAGTACTTC
13	NA	TRBV5-1	TRBJ1-2	NA	CATTEGGDYGYTF	TGCGCCACCACGGAGGGGGGGGACTATGGCTACACCTTC
15	NA	TRBV6-1	TRBJ1-1	NA	CASSTPRTIPFKAFF	TGTGCCAGCAGTACCCCAAGGACAATCCCTTTTAAAGCTTTCTTT
14	NA	TRBV30	TRBJ1-2	NA	CAWVAGTSVGGYTF	TGTGCCTGGGTTGCCGGGACGTCGGTCGGTGGCTACACCTTC
14	NA	TRBV6-2/TRBV6-3	TRBJ2-1	many	CASSRGLLYNEQFF	TGTGCCAGCAGCCGGGGCCTGCTGTACAATGAGCAGTTCTTC
13	NA	TRBV20-1	TRBJ2-1	NA	CSAREDSYNEQFF	TGCAGTGCTAGAGAAGATTCCTACAATGAGCAGTTCTTC
16	TRBD2	TRBV6-2/TRBV6-3	TRBJ2-1	NA	CASRLAGAIPGNEQFF	TGTGCCAGCAGACTAGCGGGGGCCATCCCGGGCAATGAGCAGTTCTTC
12	TRBD1	TRBV20-1	TRBJ2-5	NA	CSAQGAQETQYF	TGCAGTGCCCAGGGGGCCCAAGAGACCCAGTACTTC
20	NA	TRBV5-1	TRBJ2-1	few	CASGRGGSRVSGVSYNEQFF	TGCGCCAGCGGACGCGGAGGGAGCAGGGTGAGCGGAGTTTCCTACAATGAGCAGTTCTTC
17	NA	TRBV12-3/TRBV12-4	TRBJ2-1	few	CASSPYPPGRAYDEQFF	TGTGCCAGCAGCCCGTACCCCCCAGGTAGGGCTTACGATGAGCAGTTCTTC
12	NA	TRBV10-1	TRBJ2-1	few	CASSESKNEQFF	TGCGCCAGCAGTGAGTCGAAGAATGAGCAGTTCTTC
15	TRBD2	TRBV5-1	TRBJ2-3	few	CASRLALTSTDTQYF	TGCGCCAGTAGACTAGCGCTCACTAGCACAGATACGCAGTATTTT
18	TRBD1	TRBV14	TRBJ2-2	few	CASSQGFQGAFEGGELFF	TGTGCCAGCAGCCAAGGTTTCCAGGGGGCGTTTGAGGGCGGGGAGCTGTTTTTT
16	TRBD2	TRBV6-5	TRBJ2-3	NA	CASSYGLAGITDTQYF	TGTGCCAGCAGTTACGGGCTAGCGGGGATCACAGATACGCAGTATTTT
14	TRBD2	TRBV4-3	TRBJ2-3	few	CASSRTSVTDTQYF	TGCGCCAGCAGCCGAACTAGCGTCACAGATACGCAGTATTTT
16	TRBD2	TRBV7-3	TRBJ2-1	many	CASSLAGAPRPNEQFF	TGTGCCAGCAGCTTAGCGGGAGCACCACGCCCTAATGAGCAGTTCTTC
16	TRBD1	TRBV24-1	TRBJ2-5	NA	CATSDWDRSGRETQYF	TGTGCCACCAGTGACTGGGACAGGTCCGGTAGGGAGACCCAGTACTTC
13	NA	TRBV7-9	TRBJ1-5	NA	CASSLTYPQPQHF	TGTGCCAGCAGCTTGACCTACCCTCAGCCCCAGCATTTT
14	NA	TRBV11-2	TRBJ2-3	NA	CASSLAFSTDTQYF	TGTGCCAGCAGCTTAGCATTTAGCACAGATACGCAGTATTTT
15	TRBD2	TRBV5-1	TRBJ2-1	few	CASSLVVAGDYEQFF	TGCGCCAGCAGCTTGGTGGTAGCGGGAGACTATGAGCAGTTCTTC
14	NA	TRBV7-6	TRBJ2-7	few	CASSFRGPDYEQYF	TGTGCCAGCAGCTTCAGAGGTCCTGACTACGAGCAGTACTTC
13	NA	TRBV30	TRBJ2-7	NA	CAWRLTGLSKQYF	TGTGCCTGGAGACTTACGGGGCTATCCAAGCAGTACTTC
10	TRBD1	TRBV29-1	TRBJ2-7	few	CSAGTVEQYF	TGCAGTGCTGGGACAGTCGAGCAGTACTTC
13	NA	TRBV19	TRBJ1-5	NA	CASKGHINQPQHF	TGTGCCAGTAAGGGACACATAAATCAGCCCCAGCATTTT
16	NA	TRBV20-1	TRBJ2-5	once	CSARGRPRTQQETQYF	TGCAGTGCTAGAGGGCGGCCGAGAACCCAACAAGAGACCCAGTACTTC
16	TRBD2	TRBV14	TRBJ2-1	NA	CASSRLGREGLDEQFF	TGTGCCAGCAGCCGCCTAGGGCGGGAGGGCCTGGATGAGCAGTTCTTC
18	TRBD2	TRBV5-1	TRBJ2-5	NA	CASSRGLAGTPNQETQYF	TGCGCCAGCAGCAGGGGACTAGCGGGAACCCCCAACCAAGAGACCCAGTACTTC
15	NA	TRBV7-2	TRBJ2-4	NA	CASSQSLGFQNIQYF	TGTGCCAGCAGCCAAAGCTTGGGTTTCCAGAACATTCAGTACTTC
12	NA	TRBV12-5	TRBJ1-1	NA	CASGLTHTEAFF	TGTGCTAGTGGTTTGACACATACTGAAGCTTTCTTT
12	TRBD1	TRBV6-2/TRBV6-3	TRBJ2-7	many	CASEGQTYEQYF	TGTGCCAGCGAGGGACAGACCTACGAGCAGTACTTC
14	NA	TRBV27	TRBJ2-3	NA	CASRPVPSTDTQYF	TGTGCCAGCAGACCTGTTCCTTCCACAGATACGCAGTATTTT
16	NA	TRBV5-1	TRBJ2-7	few	CASSLESGRDSYEQYF	TGCGCCAGCAGCTTGGAAAGCGGCAGAGACTCCTACGAGCAGTACTTC
18	TRBD2	TRBV2	TRBJ2-3	once	CASSPSLRASGRTDTQYF	TGTGCCAGCAGTCCCAGCCTCCGGGCTAGCGGTCGCACAGATACGCAGTATTTT
15	TRBD1	TRBV27	TRBJ2-7	few	CASTPAGQGAYEQYF	TGTGCCAGCACCCCCGCGGGACAGGGGGCCTACGAGCAGTACTTC
15	TRBD2	TRBV20-1	TRBJ2-2	few	CSASGLAGGTGELFF	TGCAGTGCATCGGGACTAGCGGGAGGGACCGGGGAGCTGTTTTTT
16	TRBD2	TRBV7-2	TRBJ2-2	NA	CASNIAGGTRSGELFF	TGTGCCAGCAACATAGCGGGAGGCACCAGATCGGGGGAGCTGTTTTTT
12	NA	TRBV6-5	TRBJ2-7	few	CASGSAGRSQYF	TGTGCCAGCGGATCGGCTGGCCGGTCGCAGTACTTC
13	NA	TRBV20-1	TRBJ2-3	NA	CSAREASPDTQYF	TGCAGTGCTAGAGAGGCTAGCCCAGATACGCAGTATTTT
15	TRBD1	TRBV4-3	TRBJ1-1	NA	CASSVGDRANTEAFF	TGCGCCAGCAGTGTGGGGGACAGGGCGAACACTGAAGCTTTCTTT